This TCR beta chain derives from a study of patients and donors after allogeneic stem cell transplantation (dated by TCRdb to 2019 to 2021). The library was prepared using RT-PCR. The data were produced on a NextSeq 550. TCRdb reran the public reads through fastp at Q25 and MiXCR, keeping productive beta chains. For every CDR3 protein sequence, its rows merge into one entry that carries the most common genes and DNA. This sample comprises 150,000 to 200,000 distinct CDR3 sequences, around 28% of them detected only once. The top ten hold under 3.5% of the sample. This clonotype was found a few times. The clone's antigen remains unknown. No base qualities exist here, and no much larger clone lies one base off it. The germline V gene (reference sequence) provides CDR1 MNHEY and CDR2 SMNVEV. Taken from cysteine to phenylalanine, the CDR3 has 17 residues. Only the CDR3 portion is preserved as DNA: 51 bases, with reading frame beginning at the first base. V is cut back by 5 bases and J by 11 bases, with 19 bases in the junction unmatched.

Sequencing was carried out using blood, either unsorted or a sorted T cell fraction (not recorded which). The chain joins TRBV27 to TRBJ1-5; a stretch of 9 junction bases matches TRBD1. This clonotype was obtained from a human donor who was either an allogeneic HSCT recipient or a stem cell or donor lymphocyte infusion donor (not recorded which). It is not recorded whose cells these are; they may come from a transplant donor. The nucleotide sequence reads TGTGCCAGCAGTGCGGACAGGGGAGGCGGCCCATCACGGGCCCAGCATTTT. Its translation reads: CASSADRGGGPSRAQHF.